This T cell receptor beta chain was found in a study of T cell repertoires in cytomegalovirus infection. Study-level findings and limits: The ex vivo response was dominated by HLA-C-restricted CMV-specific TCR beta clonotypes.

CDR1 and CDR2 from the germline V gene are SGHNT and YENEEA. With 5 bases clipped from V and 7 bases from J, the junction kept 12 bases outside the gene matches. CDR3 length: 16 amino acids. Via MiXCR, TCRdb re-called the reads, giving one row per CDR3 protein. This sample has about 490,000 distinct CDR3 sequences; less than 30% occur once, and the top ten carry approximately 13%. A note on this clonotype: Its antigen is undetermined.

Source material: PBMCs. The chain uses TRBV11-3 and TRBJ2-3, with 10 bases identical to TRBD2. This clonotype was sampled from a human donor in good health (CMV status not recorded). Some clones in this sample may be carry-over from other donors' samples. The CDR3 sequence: CASSDGLAALGNTQYF. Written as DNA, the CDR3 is TGTGCCAGCAGCGATGGACTAGCGGCCTTAGGGAATACGCAGTATTTT.